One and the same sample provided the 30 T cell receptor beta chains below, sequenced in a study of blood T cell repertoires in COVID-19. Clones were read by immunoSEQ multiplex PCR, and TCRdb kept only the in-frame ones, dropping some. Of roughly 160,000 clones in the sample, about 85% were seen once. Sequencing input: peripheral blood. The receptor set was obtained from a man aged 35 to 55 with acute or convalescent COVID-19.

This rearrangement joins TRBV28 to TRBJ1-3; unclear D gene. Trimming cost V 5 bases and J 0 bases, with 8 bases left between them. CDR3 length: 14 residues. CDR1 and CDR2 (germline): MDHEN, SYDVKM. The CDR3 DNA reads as TGTGCCAGCAGTCCGGGGAGCTCTGGAAACACCATATATTTT. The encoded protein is CASSPGSSGNTIYF.

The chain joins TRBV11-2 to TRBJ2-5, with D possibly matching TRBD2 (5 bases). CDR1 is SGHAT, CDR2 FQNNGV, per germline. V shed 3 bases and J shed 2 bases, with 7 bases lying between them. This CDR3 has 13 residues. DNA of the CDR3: TGTGCCAGCAGCTTCGGCGGGCAAGAGACCCAGTACTTC. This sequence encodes CASSFGGQETQYF.

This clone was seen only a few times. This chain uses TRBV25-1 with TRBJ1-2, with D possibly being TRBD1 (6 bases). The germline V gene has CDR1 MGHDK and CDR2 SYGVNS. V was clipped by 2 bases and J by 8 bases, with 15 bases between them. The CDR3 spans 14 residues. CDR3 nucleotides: TGTGCCAGCAGTGAACCAGGGGCCGGGGAAGGCTACACCTTC. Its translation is CASSEPGAGEGYTF.

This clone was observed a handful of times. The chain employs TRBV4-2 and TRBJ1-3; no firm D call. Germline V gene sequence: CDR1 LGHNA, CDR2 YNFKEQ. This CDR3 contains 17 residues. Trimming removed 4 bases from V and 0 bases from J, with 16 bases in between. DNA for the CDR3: TGTGCCAGCAGCCCCTCGATTGCCGAGAGCTCTGGAAACACCATATATTTT. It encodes CASSPSIAESSGNTIYF.

The DNA of the CDR3 is TGTGCCAGTAGTATCTCGGGGAACACTGAAGCTTTCTTT. Translation gives CASSISGNTEAFF. This chain links TRBV19 with TRBJ1-1; D is unresolved. CDR1 LNHDA and CDR2 SQIVND come from the germline V gene (reference sequence). This CDR3 comprises 13 residues. The V gene lost 3 bases and the J gene lost 1 base, with 6 bases spanning the gap.

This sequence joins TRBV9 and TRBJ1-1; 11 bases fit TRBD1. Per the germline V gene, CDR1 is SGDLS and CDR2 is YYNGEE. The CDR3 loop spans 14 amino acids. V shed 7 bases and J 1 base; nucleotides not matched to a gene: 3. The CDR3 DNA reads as TGTGCCAGCGGACAGGGGGCTGGGAACACTGAAGCTTTCTTT. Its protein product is CASGQGAGNTEAFF. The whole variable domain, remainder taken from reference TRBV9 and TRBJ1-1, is DSGVTQTPKHLITATGQRVTLRCSPRSGDLSVYWYQQSLDQGLQFLIQYYNGEERAKGNILERFSAQQFPDLHSELNLSSLELGDSALYFCASGQGAGNTEAFFGQGTRLTVV.

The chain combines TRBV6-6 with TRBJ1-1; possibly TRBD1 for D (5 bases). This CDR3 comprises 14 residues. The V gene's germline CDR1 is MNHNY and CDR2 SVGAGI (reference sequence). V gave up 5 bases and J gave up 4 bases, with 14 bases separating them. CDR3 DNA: TGTGCCAGCAGTGCGACCCGCGGGGGCACTGAAGCTTTCTTT. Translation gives CASSATRGGTEAFF.

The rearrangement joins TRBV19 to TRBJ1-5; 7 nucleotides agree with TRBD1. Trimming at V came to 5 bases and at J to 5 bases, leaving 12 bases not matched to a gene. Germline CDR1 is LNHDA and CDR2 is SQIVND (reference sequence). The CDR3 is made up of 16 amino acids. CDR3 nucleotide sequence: TGTGCCAGTAGTCTATTATGGCGACAGGGCGATCAGCCCCAGCATTTT. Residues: CASSLLWRQGDQPQHF.

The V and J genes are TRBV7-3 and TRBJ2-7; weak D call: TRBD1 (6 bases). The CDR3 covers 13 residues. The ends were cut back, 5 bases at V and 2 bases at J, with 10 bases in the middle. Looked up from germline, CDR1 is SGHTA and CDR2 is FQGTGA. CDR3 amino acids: CASSKDRAYEQYF. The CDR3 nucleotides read TGTGCCAGCAGCAAGGACAGAGCCTACGAGCAGTACTTC.

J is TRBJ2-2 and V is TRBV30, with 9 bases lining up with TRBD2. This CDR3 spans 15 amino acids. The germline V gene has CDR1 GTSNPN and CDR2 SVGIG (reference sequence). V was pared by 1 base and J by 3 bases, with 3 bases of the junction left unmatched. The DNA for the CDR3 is TGTGCCTGGAGTGGCGGGGGGGACCACACCGGGGAGCTGTTTTTT. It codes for CAWSGGGDHTGELFF.

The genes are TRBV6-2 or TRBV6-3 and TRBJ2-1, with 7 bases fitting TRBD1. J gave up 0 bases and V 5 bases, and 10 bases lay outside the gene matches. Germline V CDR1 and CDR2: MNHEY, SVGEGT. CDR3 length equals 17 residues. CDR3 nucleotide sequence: TGTGCCAGCAGTGACAGGGACGTCCGGAGCTCCTACAATGAGCAGTTCTTC. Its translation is CASSDRDVRSSYNEQFF.

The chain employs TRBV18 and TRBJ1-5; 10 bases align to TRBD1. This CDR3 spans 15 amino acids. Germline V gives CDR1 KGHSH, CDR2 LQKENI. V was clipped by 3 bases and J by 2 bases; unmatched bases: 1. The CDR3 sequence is CASSPGTGGNQPQHF. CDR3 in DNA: TGTGCCAGCTCACCCGGGACAGGGGGCAATCAGCCCCAGCATTTT.

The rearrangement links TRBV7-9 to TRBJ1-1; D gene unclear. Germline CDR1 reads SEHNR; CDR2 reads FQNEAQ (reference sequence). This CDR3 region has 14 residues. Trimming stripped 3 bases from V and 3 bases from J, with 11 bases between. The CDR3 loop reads CASSLSPGDTEAFF. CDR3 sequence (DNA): TGTGCCAGCAGCTTGAGTCCGGGAGACACTGAAGCTTTCTTT.

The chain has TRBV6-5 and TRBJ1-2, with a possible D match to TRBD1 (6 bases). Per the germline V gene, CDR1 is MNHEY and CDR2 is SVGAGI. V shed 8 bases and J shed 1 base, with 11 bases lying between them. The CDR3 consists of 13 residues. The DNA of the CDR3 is TGTGCCAGCGGGGACATCATTAACTATGGCTACACCTTC. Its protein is CASGDIINYGYTF.

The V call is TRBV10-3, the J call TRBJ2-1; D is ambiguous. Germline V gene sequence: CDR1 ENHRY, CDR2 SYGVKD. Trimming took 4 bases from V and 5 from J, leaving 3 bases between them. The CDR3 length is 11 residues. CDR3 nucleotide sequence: TGTGCCATCAGTGGTAACAATGAGCAGTTCTTC. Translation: CAISGNNEQFF.

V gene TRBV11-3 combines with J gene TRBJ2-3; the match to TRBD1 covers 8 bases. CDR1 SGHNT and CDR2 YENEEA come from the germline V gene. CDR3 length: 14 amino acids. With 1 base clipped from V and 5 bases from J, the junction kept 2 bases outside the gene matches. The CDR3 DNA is TGTGCCAGCAGCTTAGCAGGGGGCAAAGATACGCAGTATTTT. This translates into CASSLAGGKDTQYF. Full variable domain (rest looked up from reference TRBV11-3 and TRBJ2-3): EAGVVQSPRYKIIEKKQPVAFWCNPISGHNTLYWYLQNLGQGPELLIRYENEEAVDDSQLPKDRFSAERLKGVDSTLKIQPAELGDSAVYLCASSLAGGKDTQYFGPGTRLTVL.

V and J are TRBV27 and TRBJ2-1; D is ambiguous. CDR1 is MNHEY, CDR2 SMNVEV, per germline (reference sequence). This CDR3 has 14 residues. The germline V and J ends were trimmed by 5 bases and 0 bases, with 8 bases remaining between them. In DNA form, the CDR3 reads TGTGCCAGCAGTGGCGGAATCTCCTACAATGAGCAGTTCTTC. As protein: CASSGGISYNEQFF.

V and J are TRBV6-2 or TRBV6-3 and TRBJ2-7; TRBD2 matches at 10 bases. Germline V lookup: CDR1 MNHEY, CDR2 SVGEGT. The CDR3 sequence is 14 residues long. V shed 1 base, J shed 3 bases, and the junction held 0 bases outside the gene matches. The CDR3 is CASSYLAGGYEQYF. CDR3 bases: TGTGCCAGCAGTTACTTAGCGGGGGGCTACGAGCAGTACTTC.

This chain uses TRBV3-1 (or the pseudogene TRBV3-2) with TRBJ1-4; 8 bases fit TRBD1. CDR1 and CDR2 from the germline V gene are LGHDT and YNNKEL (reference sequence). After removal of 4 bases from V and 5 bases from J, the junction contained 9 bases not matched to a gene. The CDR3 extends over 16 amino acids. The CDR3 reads CASSPGGWTDNEKLFF. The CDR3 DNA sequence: TGTGCCAGCAGCCCAGGGGGCTGGACAGACAATGAAAAACTGTTTTTT.

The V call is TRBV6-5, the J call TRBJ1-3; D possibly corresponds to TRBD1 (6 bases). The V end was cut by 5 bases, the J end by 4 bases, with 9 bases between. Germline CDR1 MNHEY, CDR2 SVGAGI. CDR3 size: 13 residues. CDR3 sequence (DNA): TGTGCCAGCAGTCAGGGGTCCGGAAACACCATATATTTT. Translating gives CASSQGSGNTIYF.

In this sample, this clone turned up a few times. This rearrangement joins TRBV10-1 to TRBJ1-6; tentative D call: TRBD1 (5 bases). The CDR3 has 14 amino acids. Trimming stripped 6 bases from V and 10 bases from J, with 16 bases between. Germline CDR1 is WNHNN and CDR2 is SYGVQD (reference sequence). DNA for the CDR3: TGCGCCAGCAGGTTTTGCGGGGGAATCTCACCCCTCCACTTT. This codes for CASRFCGGISPLHF.

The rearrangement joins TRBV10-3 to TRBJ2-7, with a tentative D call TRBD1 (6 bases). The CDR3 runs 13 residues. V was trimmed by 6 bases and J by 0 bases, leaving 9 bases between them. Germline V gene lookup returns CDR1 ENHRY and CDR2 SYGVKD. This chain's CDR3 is CAIRGDTSYEQYF. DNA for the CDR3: TGTGCCATCAGGGGGGACACCTCCTACGAGCAGTACTTC.

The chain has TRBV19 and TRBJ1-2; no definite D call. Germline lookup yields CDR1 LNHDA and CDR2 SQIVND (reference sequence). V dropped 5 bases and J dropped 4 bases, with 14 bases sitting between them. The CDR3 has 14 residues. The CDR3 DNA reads TGTGCCAGTAGTGTTACATCCCCAATCTATGGCTACACCTTC. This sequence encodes CASSVTSPIYGYTF.

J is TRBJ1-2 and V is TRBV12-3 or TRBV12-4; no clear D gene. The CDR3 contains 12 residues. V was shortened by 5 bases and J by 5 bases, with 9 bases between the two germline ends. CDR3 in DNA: TGTGCCAGCAGTCGGGGTCTTTATGGCTACACCTTC. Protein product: CASSRGLYGYTF.

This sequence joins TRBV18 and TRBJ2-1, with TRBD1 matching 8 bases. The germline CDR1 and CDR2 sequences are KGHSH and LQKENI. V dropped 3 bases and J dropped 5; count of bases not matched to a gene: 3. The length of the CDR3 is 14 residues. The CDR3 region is CASSPRTGNNEQFF. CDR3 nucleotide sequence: TGTGCCAGCTCACCTAGGACAGGGAACAATGAGCAGTTCTTC. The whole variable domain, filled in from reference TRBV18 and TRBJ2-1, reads NAGVMQNPRHLVRRRGQEARLRCSPMKGHSHVYWYRQLPEEGLKFMVYLQKENIIDESGMPKERFSAEFPKEGPSILRIQQVVRGDSAAYFCASSPRTGNNEQFFGPGTRLTVL.

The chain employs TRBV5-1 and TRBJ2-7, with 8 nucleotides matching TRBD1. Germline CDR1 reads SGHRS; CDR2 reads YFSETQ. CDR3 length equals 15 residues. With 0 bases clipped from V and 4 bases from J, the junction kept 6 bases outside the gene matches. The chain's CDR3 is CASSLGGDRLYEQYF. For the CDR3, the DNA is TGCGCCAGCAGCTTGGGAGGGGACAGGCTTTACGAGCAGTACTTC. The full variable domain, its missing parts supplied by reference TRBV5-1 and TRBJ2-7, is KAGVTQTPRYLIKTRGQQVTLSCSPISGHRSVSWYQQTPGQGLQFLFEYFSETQRNKGNFPGRFSGRQFSNSRSEMNVSTLELGDSALYLCASSLGGDRLYEQYFGPGTRLTVT.

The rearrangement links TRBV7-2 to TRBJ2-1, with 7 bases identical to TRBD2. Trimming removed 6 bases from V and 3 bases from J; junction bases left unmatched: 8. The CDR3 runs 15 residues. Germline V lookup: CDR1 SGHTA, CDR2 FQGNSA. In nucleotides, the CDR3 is TGTGCCAGCAGACCGCCGGGACTAAACTACAATGAGCAGTTCTTC. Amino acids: CASRPPGLNYNEQFF.

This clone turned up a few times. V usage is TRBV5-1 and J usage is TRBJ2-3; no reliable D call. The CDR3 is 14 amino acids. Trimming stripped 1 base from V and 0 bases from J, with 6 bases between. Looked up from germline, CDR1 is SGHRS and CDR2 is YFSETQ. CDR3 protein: CASSLMRSTDTQYF. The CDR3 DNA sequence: TGCGCCAGCAGCTTGATGAGAAGCACAGATACGCAGTATTTT.

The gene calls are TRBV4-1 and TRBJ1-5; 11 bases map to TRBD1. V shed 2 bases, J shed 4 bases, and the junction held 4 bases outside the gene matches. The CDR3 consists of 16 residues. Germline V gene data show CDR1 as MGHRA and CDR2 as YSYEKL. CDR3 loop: CASSQKGQGENQPQHF. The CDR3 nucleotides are TGCGCCAGCAGCCAAAAGGGACAGGGGGAAAATCAGCCCCAGCATTTT.

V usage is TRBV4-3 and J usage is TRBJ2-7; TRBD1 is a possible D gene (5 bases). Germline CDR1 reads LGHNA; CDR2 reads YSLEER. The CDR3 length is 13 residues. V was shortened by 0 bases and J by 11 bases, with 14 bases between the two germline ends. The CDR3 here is CASSQDLGQGKYF. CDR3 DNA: TGCGCCAGCAGCCAAGACCTGGGGCAGGGAAAGTACTTC.